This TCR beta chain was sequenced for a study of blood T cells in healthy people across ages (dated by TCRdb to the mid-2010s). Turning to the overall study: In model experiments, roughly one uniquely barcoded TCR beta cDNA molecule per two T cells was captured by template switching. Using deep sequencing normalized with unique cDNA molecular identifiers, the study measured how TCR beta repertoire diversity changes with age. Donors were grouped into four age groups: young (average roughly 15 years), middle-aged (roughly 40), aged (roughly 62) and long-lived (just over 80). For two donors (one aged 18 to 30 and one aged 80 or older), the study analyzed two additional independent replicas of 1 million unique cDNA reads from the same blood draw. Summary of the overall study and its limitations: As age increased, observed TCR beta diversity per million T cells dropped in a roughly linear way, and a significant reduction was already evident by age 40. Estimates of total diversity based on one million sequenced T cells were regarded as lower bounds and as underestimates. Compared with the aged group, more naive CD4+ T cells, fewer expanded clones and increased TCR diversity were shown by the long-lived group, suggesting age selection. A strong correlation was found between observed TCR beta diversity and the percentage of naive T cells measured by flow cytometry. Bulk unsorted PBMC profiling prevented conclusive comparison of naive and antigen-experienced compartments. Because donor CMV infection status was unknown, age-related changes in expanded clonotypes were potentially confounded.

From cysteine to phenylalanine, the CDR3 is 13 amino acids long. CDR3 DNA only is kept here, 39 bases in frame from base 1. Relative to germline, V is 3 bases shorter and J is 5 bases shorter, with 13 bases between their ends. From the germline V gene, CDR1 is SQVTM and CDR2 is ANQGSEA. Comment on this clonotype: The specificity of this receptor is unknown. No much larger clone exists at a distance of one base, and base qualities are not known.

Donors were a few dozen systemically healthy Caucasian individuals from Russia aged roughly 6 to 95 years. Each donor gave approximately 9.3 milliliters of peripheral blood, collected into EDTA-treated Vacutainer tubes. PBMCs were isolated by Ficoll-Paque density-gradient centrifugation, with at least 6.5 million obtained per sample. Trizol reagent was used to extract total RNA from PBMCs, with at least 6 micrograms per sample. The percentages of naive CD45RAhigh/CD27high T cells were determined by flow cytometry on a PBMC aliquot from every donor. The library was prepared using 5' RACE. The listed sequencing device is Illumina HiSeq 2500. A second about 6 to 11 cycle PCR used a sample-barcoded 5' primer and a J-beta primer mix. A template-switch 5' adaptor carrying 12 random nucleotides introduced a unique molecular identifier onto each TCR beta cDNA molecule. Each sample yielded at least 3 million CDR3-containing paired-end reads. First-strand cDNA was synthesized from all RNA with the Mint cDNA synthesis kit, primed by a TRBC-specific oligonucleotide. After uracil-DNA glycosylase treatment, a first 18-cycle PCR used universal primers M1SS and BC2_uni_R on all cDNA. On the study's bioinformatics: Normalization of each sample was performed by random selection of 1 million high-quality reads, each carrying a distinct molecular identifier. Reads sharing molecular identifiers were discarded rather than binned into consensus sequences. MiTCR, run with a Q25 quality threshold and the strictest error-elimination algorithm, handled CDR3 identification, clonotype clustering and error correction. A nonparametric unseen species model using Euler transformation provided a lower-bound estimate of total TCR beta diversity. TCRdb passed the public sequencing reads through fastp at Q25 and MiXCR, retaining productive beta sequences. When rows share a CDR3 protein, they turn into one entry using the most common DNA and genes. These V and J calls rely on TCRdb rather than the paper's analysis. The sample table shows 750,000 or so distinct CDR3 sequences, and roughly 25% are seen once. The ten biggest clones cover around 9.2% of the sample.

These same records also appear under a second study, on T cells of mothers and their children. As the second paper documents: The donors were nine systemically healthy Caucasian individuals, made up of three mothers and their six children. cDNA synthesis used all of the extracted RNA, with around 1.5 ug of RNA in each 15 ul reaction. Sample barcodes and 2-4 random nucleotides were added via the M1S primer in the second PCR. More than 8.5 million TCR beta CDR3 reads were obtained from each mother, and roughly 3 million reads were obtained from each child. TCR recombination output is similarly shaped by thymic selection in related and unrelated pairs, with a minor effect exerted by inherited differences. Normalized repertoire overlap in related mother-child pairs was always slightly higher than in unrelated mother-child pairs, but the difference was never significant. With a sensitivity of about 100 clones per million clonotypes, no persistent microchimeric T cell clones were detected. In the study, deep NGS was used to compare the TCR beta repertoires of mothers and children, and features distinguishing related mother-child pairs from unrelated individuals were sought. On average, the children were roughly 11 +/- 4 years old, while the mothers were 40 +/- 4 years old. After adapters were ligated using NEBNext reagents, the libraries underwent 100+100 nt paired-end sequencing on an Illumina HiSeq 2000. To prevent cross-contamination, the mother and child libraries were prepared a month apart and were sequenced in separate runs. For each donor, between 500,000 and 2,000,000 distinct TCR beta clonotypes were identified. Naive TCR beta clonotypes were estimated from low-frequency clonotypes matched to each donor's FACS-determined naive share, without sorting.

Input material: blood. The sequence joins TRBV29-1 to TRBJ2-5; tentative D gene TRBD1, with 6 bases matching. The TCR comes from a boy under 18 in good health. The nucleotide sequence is TGCAGCGTTGACGCCACAGGGCAGGAGACCCAGTACTTC. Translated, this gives CSVDATGQETQYF. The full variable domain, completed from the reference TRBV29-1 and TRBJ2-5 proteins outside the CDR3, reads SAVISQKPSRDICQRGTSLTIQCQVDSQVTMMFWYRQQPGQSLTLIATANQGSEATYESGFVIDKFPISRPNLTFSTLTVSNMSPEDSSIYLCSVDATGQETQYFGPGTRLLVL.